The rows below give T cell receptor beta chains drawn from one sample of a study of blood T cell repertoires in COVID-19. Sequencing used immunoSEQ multiplex PCR; TCRdb keeps in-frame clones, though not all of them. The table records around 300,000 clones, more than 75% of them present only once. The material sequenced was peripheral blood. The receptors were sampled from a man aged 50 to 60 with active or convalescent COVID-19. Each CDR3 is given with its conserved first and last residue. The order of the fields is J gene, V gene, D gene, clone size, CDR3 protein, CDR3 DNA. A D gene is named only where the DNA matches it firmly. The listing skips clone size in some rows; elsewhere it reads once, few, many or a size class.

>TRBJ2-3|TRBV28|TRBD1|.
CASSTLTGKSTDTQYF
TGTGCCAGCAGTACGCTGACAGGGAAGAGCACAGATACGCAGTATTTT
>TRBJ2-7|TRBV7-2|TRBD2|.
CASSLLGLGGEQYF
TGTGCCAGCAGCTTATTAGGACTAGGTGGCGAGCAGTACTTC
>TRBJ2-1|TRBV7-2|TRBD2|.
CASSLMPSGGAAFNEQFF
TGTGCCAGCAGCTTAATGCCGAGCGGGGGGGCCGCTTTCAATGAGCAGTTCTTC
>TRBJ2-7|TRBV2|TRBD1|.
CASSELGQGSYEQYF
TGTGCCAGCAGTGAGTTAGGACAGGGGTCCTACGAGCAGTACTTC
>TRBJ2-1|TRBV20-1|.|.
CSATSRGEQFF
TGCAGTGCGACCAGTAGAGGTGAGCAGTTCTTC
>TRBJ2-3|TRBV5-1|TRBD1|.
CASSLAAGGSTDTQYF
TGCGCCAGCAGCTTGGCCGCAGGGGGCTCAACAGATACGCAGTATTTT
>TRBJ2-5|TRBV28|TRBD1|.
CASRGTAQETQYF
TGTGCCAGCAGGGGGACAGCTCAAGAGACCCAGTACTTC
>TRBJ2-1|TRBV12-3/TRBV12-4|.|.
CASSSSSYNEQFF
TGTGCCAGCAGTTCCAGCTCCTACAATGAGCAGTTCTTC
>TRBJ2-7|TRBV9|TRBD1|.
CASSTTTGSGEQYF
TGTGCCAGCAGCACCACGACAGGGTCCGGGGAGCAGTACTTC
>TRBJ2-3|TRBV19|.|.
CASSISGPTDTQYF
TGTGCCAGTAGTATTAGCGGCCCCACAGATACGCAGTATTTT
>TRBJ1-1|TRBV6-2/TRBV6-3|TRBD1|.
CASSVARQGWSTEAFF
TGTGCCAGCAGTGTCGCCAGACAGGGCTGGAGCACTGAAGCTTTCTTT
>TRBJ1-2|TRBV4-1|TRBD1|.
CASSQEDRGRDGYTF
TGCGCCAGCAGCCAGGAGGACAGGGGACGCGATGGCTACACCTTC
>TRBJ2-7|TRBV6-5|.|.
CASSYSRPSYEQYF
TGTGCCAGCAGTTACTCGAGGCCCTCCTACGAGCAGTACTTC
>TRBJ2-1|TRBV24-1|TRBD1|.
CATSDPDRGHYNEQFF
TGTGCCACCAGTGATCCTGACAGGGGACACTACAATGAGCAGTTCTTC
>TRBJ1-3|TRBV5-1|TRBD1|few
CASSSTGKGNTIYF
TGCGCCAGCAGCTCGACAGGGAAAGGGAACACCATATATTTT
>TRBJ2-7|TRBV6-6|.|once
CASSQGAGEQYF
TGTGCCAGCAGCCAGGGAGCGGGCGAGCAGTACTTC
>TRBJ1-2|TRBV2|TRBD1|.
CASYPGQGAANYGYTF
TGTGCCAGTTATCCGGGACAGGGGGCAGCTAACTATGGCTACACCTTC
>TRBJ1-1|TRBV19|TRBD1|.
CASSEGADTEAFF
TGTGCCAGTAGTGAGGGGGCCGACACTGAAGCTTTCTTT
>TRBJ2-5|TRBV11-2|.|.
CASSSGTRSFVTQYF
TGTGCCAGCAGCTCAGGGACACGGAGTTTCGTGACCCAGTACTTC
>TRBJ1-1|TRBV6-5|.|.
CASSYRGRGNTEAFF
TGTGCCAGCAGTTACAGAGGGAGAGGGAACACTGAAGCTTTCTTT
>TRBJ1-4|TRBV7-5|.|.
CARSLVKFIQGLRANEKLFF
TGTGCCAGAAGCTTAGTGAAGTTTATTCAGGGATTGAGAGCTAATGAAAAACTGTTTTTT
>TRBJ2-5|TRBV28|TRBD2|once
CASSSLAGGDLSETQYF
TGTGCCAGCAGTTCGCTAGCGGGAGGGGATCTATCGGAGACCCAGTACTTC
>TRBJ2-2|TRBV4-3|TRBD2|.
CASSQENRGGPSGELFF
TGCGCCAGCAGCCAAGAAAACCGGGGGGGCCCCTCCGGGGAGCTGTTTTTT
>TRBJ2-7|TRBV18|TRBD1|.
CASSPGQTIVYEQYF
TGTGCCAGCTCGCCGGGACAGACCATTGTCTACGAGCAGTACTTC
>TRBJ2-5|TRBV29-1|TRBD1|.
CSVGVGGQGDAETQYF
TGCAGCGTTGGGGTCGGGGGACAGGGGGACGCAGAGACCCAGTACTTC
>TRBJ1-4|TRBV6-5|TRBD1|.
CASSQVTGDEKLFF
TGTGCCAGCAGCCAAGTGACAGGGGATGAAAAACTGTTTTTT
>TRBJ2-3|TRBV18|.|.
CASSPPSQGITDTQYF
TGTGCCAGCTCACCACCGAGTCAGGGGATCACAGATACGCAGTATTTT
>TRBJ1-5|TRBV5-1|.|once
CASSLDSRGNQPQHF
TGCGCCAGCAGCTTGGATAGCAGGGGCAATCAGCCCCAGCATTTT
>TRBJ2-5|TRBV5-1|.|.
CASRRELLEETQYF
TGCGCCAGCAGACGGGAACTCCTAGAAGAGACCCAGTACTTC
>TRBJ2-7|TRBV19|.|.
CASSLTGQVYEQYF
TGTGCCAGTAGTCTAACAGGACAAGTCTACGAGCAGTACTTC
>TRBJ2-7|TRBV6-1|.|.
CASSARSKGRGNEQYF
TGTGCCAGCAGTGCACGGTCCAAGGGGCGGGGAAACGAGCAGTACTTC
>TRBJ2-5|TRBV19|.|.
CASSIPGSQETQYF
TGTGCCAGTAGTATACCGGGGAGCCAAGAGACCCAGTACTTC
>TRBJ2-7|TRBV6-2/TRBV6-3|TRBD1|.
CASSYRGQGIDEQYF
TGTGCCAGCAGTTACCGGGGACAGGGTATCGACGAGCAGTACTTC
>TRBJ2-6|TRBV4-3|TRBD1|.
CASSHTGQGNVLTF
TGCGCCAGCAGCCACACGGGACAGGGAAACGTCCTGACTTTC
>TRBJ2-2|TRBV10-3|TRBD2|.
CAISEAGLASGGELFF
TGTGCCATCAGTGAGGCGGGACTAGCAAGTGGCGGGGAGCTGTTTTTT
>TRBJ2-7|TRBV11-2|TRBD2|once
CASSPTSGTYEQYF
TGTGCCAGCAGCCCGACTAGCGGGACGTATGAGCAGTACTTC
>TRBJ2-7|TRBV5-4|TRBD1|.
CASSFPQGDYEQYF
TGTGCCAGCAGCTTCCCCCAGGGGGACTACGAGCAGTACTTC
>TRBJ2-3|TRBV27|.|.
CASSSPLSTDTQYF
TGTGCCAGCAGTTCGCCACTTAGCACAGATACGCAGTATTTT
>TRBJ1-2|TRBV19|TRBD1|once
CASASGQGNYGYTF
TGTGCCAGCGCGTCGGGACAGGGGAACTATGGCTACACCTTC
>TRBJ2-2|TRBV4-1|.|.
CASSFLGAGELFF
TGCGCCAGCAGCTTTCTAGGGGCCGGGGAGCTGTTTTTT
>TRBJ1-1|TRBV20-1|TRBD1|.
CSASKTGTNTEAFF
TGCAGTGCTAGTAAGACAGGGACCAACACTGAAGCTTTCTTT
>TRBJ1-5|TRBV27|TRBD1|.
CASSLSPTGGGNQPQHF
TGTGCCAGCAGTTTATCCCCGACAGGGGGCGGCAATCAGCCCCAGCATTTT